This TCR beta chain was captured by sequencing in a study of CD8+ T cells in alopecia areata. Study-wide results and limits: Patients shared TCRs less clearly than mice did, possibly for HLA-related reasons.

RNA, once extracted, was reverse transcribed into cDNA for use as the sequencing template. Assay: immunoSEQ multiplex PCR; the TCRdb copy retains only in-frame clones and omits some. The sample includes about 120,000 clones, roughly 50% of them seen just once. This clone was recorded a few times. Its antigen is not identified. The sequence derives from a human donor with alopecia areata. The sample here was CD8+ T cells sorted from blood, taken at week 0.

The CDR3 DNA sequence: TGTGCCAGCAGCCCCCGGACTAGCGTCTACGAGCAGTACTTC. The encoded protein is CASSPRTSVYEQYF. V and J are TRBV7-9 and TRBJ2-7, with 9 nucleotides matching TRBD2. The V and J ends lost 5 bases and 3 bases, in that order; junction bases with no gene match: 5. The length of the CDR3 is 14 residues. CDR1 is SEHNR, CDR2 FQNEAQ, per germline (reference sequence).